These T cell receptor beta chains were read from a single sample in a study of cytomegalovirus exposure and HLA in healthy donors. Sequenced by immunoSEQ multiplex PCR; TCRdb stores in-frame clones only, minus some. The table lists tens of thousands of clones, approximately 70% of them singletons. Sequencing was done on a sample of PBMCs. Receptors were obtained from a man over 45 in good health and CMV-seronegative. Both conserved end residues are part of each CDR3. The D gene is left open where the match is weak. Size values are once, few and many counts, or a class for expanded clones, and some rows have none.

CDR3nt | CDR3aa | v_gene | abundance | j_gene | d_gene
TGCGCCAGCAGTGAGCAGATAAACACTGAAGCTTTCTTT | CASSEQINTEAFF | TRBV10-1 | - | TRBJ1-1 | -
TGTGCCAGCAGCCAAGTTGGGACACGGAACACCGGGGAGCTGTTTTTT | CASSQVGTRNTGELFF | TRBV4-2 | - | TRBJ2-2 | -
TGTGCCAGCAGCTTAGCGGGGGGGCGGTTCGGGGAGCTGTTTTTT | CASSLAGGRFGELFF | TRBV5-4 | - | TRBJ2-2 | TRBD2
TGTGCCAGCAGTGAATCTGTTAGCACAGATACGCAGTATTTT | CASSESVSTDTQYF | TRBV25-1 | - | TRBJ2-3 | -
TGCAGCGTTGAGGACACAATCTATGGCTACACCTTC | CSVEDTIYGYTF | TRBV29-1 | - | TRBJ1-2 | -
TGTGCCAGCAGTCAGTCCGGGGGGGAAGAGACCCAGTACTTC | CASSQSGGEETQYF | TRBV6-1 | - | TRBJ2-5 | TRBD2
TGCGCCAGCAGGGAAGACAGGTGGCAGGAAGAGCAGTACTTC | CASREDRWQEEQYF | TRBV5-1 | - | TRBJ2-7 | -
TGTGCCAGCGGCCACTACGAGCAGTACTTC | CASGHYEQYF | TRBV11-2 | - | TRBJ2-7 | -
TGTGCCAGCAGCTCCCAACTAGCGGTTAGCACAGATACGCAGTATTTT | CASSSQLAVSTDTQYF | TRBV7-8 | - | TRBJ2-3 | TRBD2
TGCAGCTTTGCAGGGTTCACTGAAGCTTTCTTT | CSFAGFTEAFF | TRBV29-1 | - | TRBJ1-1 | -
TGTGCCTGGAGGGGAGGGGTGGGCTCCTACGAGCAGTACTTC | CAWRGGVGSYEQYF | TRBV30 | - | TRBJ2-7 | TRBD2
TGTGCCAGCAGCTTAGTGAGTCGTGGAGGGGAGACCCAGTACTTC | CASSLVSRGGETQYF | TRBV7-2 | once | TRBJ2-5 | -
TGTGCCAGCTCACCACTATCCAGACTGGATCGGAACACTGAAGCTTTCTTT | CASSPLSRLDRNTEAFF | TRBV18 | - | TRBJ1-1 | -
TGTGCAAGTCCTCTCAGACAGGGGGCGAACACTGAAGCTTTCTTT | CASPLRQGANTEAFF | TRBV12-2 | - | TRBJ1-1 | -
TGTGCCATCAGTGTGTGGGGGCAGGACTATGGCTACACCTTC | CAISVWGQDYGYTF | TRBV10-3 | - | TRBJ1-2 | -